Below are 8 T cell receptor beta chains sequenced from a single sample in a study of T-cell memory formation after mild COVID-19. TCRdb re-called the 5' RACE reads through MiXCR, storing one row per CDR3 protein. The table includes 250,000 or so distinct CDR3 sequences, 18% detected once. The sample consisted of PBMCs or a T cell subset sorted from them (not recorded which). These receptors were obtained from a man between 18 and 35 years old who had mild COVID-19 (a few samples of this study predate the infection). Cell type and time point are not known.

There are a few counts of this clonotype. The gene calls are TRBV10-3 and TRBJ2-2; 9 bases align to TRBD2. The V gene end was trimmed by 7 bases and the J gene end by 2 bases; junction bases not matched to a gene: 5. The germline gives CDR1 ENHRY, CDR2 SYGVKD. The CDR3 spans 15 residues. The CDR3 region has the DNA TGTGCCATCACCCCGGGACTAGCCAACACCGGGGAGCTGTTTTTT. The encoded protein is CAITPGLANTGELFF.

This clonotype has ten or more counts. The J gene is TRBJ2-3, the V gene TRBV7-9, with D unclear. Germline V gives CDR1 SEHNR, CDR2 FQNEAQ (reference sequence). The CDR3 covers 10 residues. V was cut by 5 bases and J by 3 bases, with 0 bases left in between. Here the CDR3 reads CASSTDTQYF. The CDR3 region has the DNA TGTGCCAGCAGCACAGATACGCAGTATTTT.

The table lists this clonotype with a few counts. This rearrangement joins TRBV5-5 to TRBJ1-4, with TRBD1 identical over 8 bases. V lost 4 bases, J lost 10 bases, and 12 bases stayed unmatched. The CDR3 contains 15 residues. The germline V gene has CDR1 SGHKS and CDR2 YYEKEE (reference sequence). The CDR3 protein is CASSLLRGQAIKLFF. The DNA for the CDR3 is TGTGCCAGCAGCCTCCTCCGGGGACAGGCAATAAAACTGTTTTTT.

This chain connects TRBV20-1 to TRBJ1-2; D may be TRBD1 (6 bases). Germline lookup yields CDR1 DFQATT and CDR2 SNEGSKA (reference sequence). V was pared by 5 bases and J by 5 bases, with 18 bases between. CDR3 length equals 14 residues. The CDR3 bases are TGCAGTGCTGGGGGCCTGGGCCGCGGGTATGGCTACACCTTC. As protein: CSAGGLGRGYGYTF.

The chain carries TRBV5-1 and TRBJ1-4, with D perhaps matching TRBD1 (5 bases). Germline CDR1 and CDR2: SGHRS and YFSETQ. Trimming took 1 base from V and 0 from J, leaving 7 bases between them. The CDR3 runs to 15 residues. The CDR3 region is CASSLLQATNEKLFF. The DNA for the CDR3 is TGCGCCAGCAGCTTGTTACAGGCAACTAATGAAAAACTGTTTTTT.

This clonotype appeared a few times. The rearrangement links TRBV15 to TRBJ1-5; D remains ambiguous. Looked up from germline, CDR1 is LNHNV and CDR2 is YYDKDF (reference sequence). Trimming pared 0 bases from V and 0 bases from J, leaving 6 bases between. The CDR3 loop spans 15 amino acids. In DNA, the CDR3 is TGTGCCACCAGCAGAGATGGGAATAGCAATCAGCCCCAGCATTTT. This sequence encodes CATSRDGNSNQPQHF.

This sequence joins TRBV6-5 and TRBJ2-6; D is ambiguous. V dropped 8 bases and J dropped 1 base, with 9 bases sitting between them. From germline, CDR1 is MNHEY and CDR2 SVGAGI. CDR3 length equals 14 residues. CDR3 in amino acids: CASQAISGANVLTF. CDR3 DNA sequence: TGTGCCAGCCAGGCGATTTCTGGGGCCAACGTCCTGACTTTC.

This chain links TRBV20-1 with TRBJ2-1; D is ambiguous. V lost 2 bases to trimming and J lost 1 base, with 6 bases between them. The germline V gene encodes CDR1 DFQATT and CDR2 SNEGSKA (reference sequence). This CDR3 has 13 residues. The chain's CDR3 is CSARRGSYNEQFF. The CDR3, as DNA: TGCAGTGCTAGAAGAGGATCCTACAATGAGCAGTTCTTC.